This TCR beta chain emerged from a study of OX40 agonist ivuxolimab in advanced cancers. Whole-study results and caveats: Expanded clones were, on average, more numerous in CD8+ T cells than in CD4+.

With regard to this clone: The antigen remains unidentified.

Libraries were prepared by immunoSEQ multiplex PCR; TCRdb keeps only in-frame clonotypes and omits some of them. The sample has more than 100,000 clones, approximately 90% seen once. Baseline was the first blood sampling point, followed by cycle 4 day 1 and cycle 7 day 1. The specimen was CD4+ or CD8+ T cells sorted from blood, collected in a trial of the OX40 agonist ivuxolimab. This clonotype was sampled from an adult with an advanced solid tumor such as melanoma, head and neck, liver or kidney cancer.

CDR3 sequence (DNA): TGTGCCAGCAAAAGACTGTCCTATGGCTACACCTTC. Protein: CASKRLSYGYTF. The V and J genes are TRBV7-2 and TRBJ1-2; D remains unclear. The germline V and J ends were trimmed by 7 bases and 4 bases, with 10 bases remaining between them. The CDR3 totals 12 residues. Germline-derived CDR1 and CDR2 are SGHTA and FQGNSA. Complete variable domain (other parts from reference TRBV7-2 and TRBJ1-2): GAGVSQSPSNKVTEKGKDVELRCDPISGHTALYWYRQSLGQGLEFLIYFQGNSAPDKSGLPSDRFSAERTGGSVSTLTIQRTQQEDSAVYLCASKRLSYGYTFGSGTRLTVV.